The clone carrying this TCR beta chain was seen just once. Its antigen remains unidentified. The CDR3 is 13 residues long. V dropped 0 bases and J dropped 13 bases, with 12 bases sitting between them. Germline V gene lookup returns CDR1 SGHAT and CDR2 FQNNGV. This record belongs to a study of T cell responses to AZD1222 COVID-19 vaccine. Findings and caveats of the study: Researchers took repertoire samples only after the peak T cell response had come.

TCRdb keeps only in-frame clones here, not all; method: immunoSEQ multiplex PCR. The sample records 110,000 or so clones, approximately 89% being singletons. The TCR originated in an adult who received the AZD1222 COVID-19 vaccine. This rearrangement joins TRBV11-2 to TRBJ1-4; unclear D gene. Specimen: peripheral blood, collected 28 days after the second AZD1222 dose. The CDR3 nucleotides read TGTGCCAGCAGCTTAGACGAACACCTCGTACTGTTTTTT. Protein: CASSLDEHLVLFF.